What follows are 21 T cell receptor beta chains derived from one specimen sequenced in a study of T-cell memory formation after mild COVID-19. TCRdb reprocessed the 5' RACE reads with MiXCR, giving one entry per CDR3 protein. Here the sample spans 150,000 to 200,000 distinct CDR3 sequences, around a fifth being singletons. Material for sequencing was PBMCs or a T cell subset sorted from them (not recorded which). The receptors shown here come from an adult woman who had mild COVID-19 (a few samples of this study predate the infection). Cell type and time point are not known.

This clonotype occurred a few times. This chain uses TRBV29-1 with TRBJ2-1, with D uncertain. Trimming took off 0 bases at V and 8 bases at J, with 5 bases between the two ends. The CDR3 sequence is 11 residues long. Germline CDR1 SQVTM, CDR2 ANQGSEA. The CDR3 loop is CSVEDSDEQFF. The CDR3 DNA reads as TGCAGCGTTGAAGATTCTGATGAGCAGTTCTTC.

The chain uses TRBV5-1 and TRBJ1-2; 12 bases are shared with TRBD1. The CDR3 has 19 residues. Germline V CDR1 and CDR2: SGHRS, YFSETQ. Trimming cost V 2 bases and J 4 bases; bases outside gene matches: 15. The DNA for the CDR3 is TGCGCCAGCAGCTTTGTCCGGGACAGGGGGCGCGGAGAGCCCTATGGCTACACCTTC. This encodes CASSFVRDRGRGEPYGYTF.

The chain uses TRBV5-5 and TRBJ2-7, with 11 bases matching TRBD1. Per germline, CDR1 SGHKS and CDR2 YYEKEE (reference sequence). Unmatched junction bases numbered 5, after V lost 0 bases and J lost 3 bases. This CDR3 contains 16 residues. The CDR3 sequence: CASSLALGQGDYEQYF. DNA for the CDR3: TGTGCCAGCAGCTTGGCCCTGGGACAGGGGGACTACGAGCAGTACTTC. The entire variable domain, with the rest obtained from reference TRBV5-5 and TRBJ2-7, is as follows: DAGVTQSPTHLIKTRGQQVTLRCSPISGHKSVSWYQQVLGQGPQFIFQYYEKEERGRGNFPDRFSARQFPNYSSELNVNALLLGDSALYLCASSLALGQGDYEQYFGPGTRLTVT.

The chain joins TRBV5-1 to TRBJ1-1; 10 bases match TRBD1. Germline CDR1 reads SGHRS; CDR2 reads YFSETQ. Trimming cost V 5 bases and J 7 bases; bases outside gene matches: 5. The CDR3 is made up of 13 amino acids. The CDR3 nucleotides are TGCGCCAGCAGTTATGGACAGGGGGGTGAAGCTTTCTTT. Translated: CASSYGQGGEAFF.

This clonotype was seen only a few times. CDR3 DNA: TGCGCCAGCAGCTTTACCGGGACTGTGAACACTGAAGCTTTCTTT. Translated: CASSFTGTVNTEAFF. The chain recombines TRBV5-1 with TRBJ1-1; D possibly corresponds to TRBD1 (5 bases). Germline V gene sequence: CDR1 SGHRS, CDR2 YFSETQ. With 2 bases removed from V and 0 bases from J, the gap between germline ends came to 11 bases. CDR3 size: 15 residues.

This clonotype was seen only a few times. The rearrangement uses TRBV5-4 and TRBJ2-1; D not resolved. This CDR3 has 13 residues. V lost 1 base and J lost 5, with 7 bases in between. CDR1 and CDR2 (germline): SGHNT, YYREEE (reference sequence). The CDR3 region is CASSLLGNNEQFF. CDR3 in DNA: TGTGCCAGCAGCTTGTTGGGAAACAATGAGCAGTTCTTC.

This clonotype was found a few times. This sequence joins TRBV5-1 and TRBJ2-1; tentatively, D is TRBD1 or TRBD2 (5 bases each). This CDR3 has 15 residues. The V and J ends lost 0 bases and 2 bases respectively, with 9 bases between them. Per the germline V gene, CDR1 is SGHRS and CDR2 is YFSETQ. The CDR3 nucleotides read TGCGCCAGCAGCTTGGCGGGACCACCCTACAATGAGCAGTTCTTC. This encodes CASSLAGPPYNEQFF.

This clonotype was observed a few times. The V call is TRBV20-1, the J call TRBJ1-2; D unresolved. Trimming pared 1 base from V and 0 bases from J, leaving 6 bases between. CDR3 length: 13 residues. Germline CDR1 and CDR2: DFQATT and SNEGSKA (reference sequence). The CDR3 sequence: CSARVPSNYGYTF. In DNA form, the CDR3 reads TGCAGTGCTAGAGTTCCTTCTAACTATGGCTACACCTTC.

There are many counts of this clonotype. The genes are TRBV12-3 or TRBV12-4 and TRBJ1-1, with D possibly TRBD1 on 5 matching bases. V gave up 3 bases and J gave up 4 bases, with 9 bases separating them. This CDR3 is built from 13 residues. The CDR3 region has the DNA TGTGCCAGCAGTTTTGGGGGGGGCACTGAAGCTTTCTTT. Amino acids: CASSFGGGTEAFF.

This clonotype was recorded a few times. The V gene is TRBV7-2, the J gene TRBJ2-7; no clear D gene. The CDR3 is made up of 13 amino acids. Trimming removed 4 bases at V and 2 bases at J, with 9 bases between. Germline values: CDR1 SGHTA, CDR2 FQGNSA. The CDR3 sequence is CASSSYFAYEQYF. The CDR3 DNA reads as TGTGCCAGCAGCTCCTACTTCGCCTACGAGCAGTACTTC.

This rearrangement joins TRBV6-5 to TRBJ2-7; no firm D call. This CDR3 is 14 amino acids long. Trimming removed 6 bases at V and 5 bases at J, with 17 bases between. Germline assignment: CDR1 MNHEY and CDR2 SVGAGI. CDR3 amino acids: CASRRRDSLDEQYF. Here the CDR3 DNA reads TGTGCCAGCAGAAGAAGGGATTCCCTGGACGAGCAGTACTTC.

In this sample, this clonotype turned up a few times. CDR3 coding DNA: TGTGCCAGCACCCTAGGACTTCCGTCGGATAAGTACTTC. Residues: CASTLGLPSDKYF. The chain carries TRBV12-3 or TRBV12-4 and TRBJ2-4, with D maybe TRBD2 (5 bases). V was clipped by 7 bases and J by 14 bases, with 21 bases between them. CDR3 size: 13 residues.

This sequence joins TRBV24-1 and TRBJ2-1, with TRBD2 as a possible D gene (7 bases). V shed 5 bases and J shed 4 bases, with 23 bases lying between them. Germline V gene sequence: CDR1 KGHDR, CDR2 SFDVKD. CDR3 length equals 18 residues. CDR3 bases: TGTGCCACCAGTGGTGTGGCCGGGGTGGGGGGGCCTTACAATGAGCAGTTCTTC. It translates to CATSGVAGVGGPYNEQFF.

This clonotype has more than one count but fewer than ten. The DNA of the CDR3 is TGTGCCTGGCAGGGAGTGAGCGGGACACATAGCGGGTGGTACTTC. Residues: CAWQGVSGTHSGWYF. This chain uses TRBV30 with TRBJ2-7; tentatively, D is TRBD2 (7 bases). V dropped 5 bases and J dropped 12 bases, with 29 bases sitting between them. CDR3 length: 15 residues. The germline gives CDR1 GTSNPN, CDR2 SVGIG (reference sequence).

This clonotype was detected only a few times. The genes are TRBV14 and TRBJ2-1; 7 bases match TRBD2. Germline loops: CDR1 SGHDN, CDR2 FVKESK. The CDR3 sequence is 14 residues long. With V trimmed by 9 bases and J by 4 bases, 9 bases remained unmatched. CDR3 DNA: TGTGCCAGTGGCCCGACTAGCTTTTACAATGAGCAGTTCTTC. This encodes CASGPTSFYNEQFF.

This clonotype showed up just a few times. V is TRBV20-1 and J is TRBJ2-5; 12 bases agree with TRBD2. The germline gives CDR1 DFQATT, CDR2 SNEGSKA (reference sequence). With V trimmed by 1 base and J by 4 bases, 1 base remained unmatched. The CDR3 consists of 14 residues. The CDR3 spells CSARGLAGAETQYF. The CDR3 DNA is TGCAGTGCTAGAGGACTAGCGGGGGCAGAGACCCAGTACTTC.

The rearrangement links TRBV5-1 to TRBJ1-1; TRBD1 matches at 7 bases. CDR3 length: 16 amino acids. Germline CDR1 reads SGHRS; CDR2 reads YFSETQ. With V trimmed by 2 bases and J by 4 bases, 11 bases remained unmatched. CDR3 in amino acids: CASSFGDREWSTEAFF. The CDR3 coding sequence is TGCGCCAGCAGCTTCGGAGACAGGGAGTGGAGCACTGAAGCTTTCTTT.

This CDR3 reads CASSLSQGAGHEQYF. The CDR3 DNA reads as TGTGCCAGCAGTTTAAGTCAGGGGGCTGGCCACGAGCAGTACTTC. The chain uses TRBV27 and TRBJ2-7; TRBD1 matches at 8 bases. Germline CDR1 reads MNHEY; CDR2 reads SMNVEV (reference sequence). V shed 2 bases and J 5 bases; nucleotides not matched to a gene: 8. This CDR3 is built from 15 residues.

J is TRBJ2-7 and V is TRBV5-1, with 9 positions matching TRBD2. V lost 3 bases, J lost 5 bases, and 9 bases stayed unmatched. Germline V CDR1 and CDR2: SGHRS, YFSETQ. The CDR3 runs to 15 residues. For the CDR3, the DNA is TGCGCCAGCAGCTCCAGGGGACCTAGCGGGGACGAGCAGTACTTC. Translating gives CASSSRGPSGDEQYF.

This chain joins TRBV7-9 and TRBJ1-1; D is uncertain. Germline V lookup: CDR1 SEHNR, CDR2 FQNEAQ (reference sequence). V lost 0 bases, J lost 7 bases, and 18 bases lay in between. The CDR3 sequence is 16 residues long. Here the CDR3 DNA reads TGTGCCAGCAGCTTAGCCTATGGGTCCTCCTGGGGTGAAGCTTTCTTT. Translating gives CASSLAYGSSWGEAFF.

This clonotype was recorded many times. The V gene is TRBV12-3 or TRBV12-4, the J gene TRBJ2-7; D perhaps matches TRBD2 (5 bases). The CDR3 loop spans 12 amino acids. Trimming took 6 bases from V and 1 from J, leaving 7 bases between them. CDR3 nucleotide sequence: TGTGCCAGCAGCCCGGGATCCTACGAGCAGTACTTC. This translates into CASSPGSYEQYF.